The 28 T cell receptor beta chains listed next were all sequenced from one sample in a study of T cells in women clearing cervical HPV infection (dated by TCRdb to the late 2010s). The library was made by the immunoSEQ multiplex PCR assay. TCRdb re-hosts the immuneACCESS table, in-frame sequences only. Its copies lack some clones; in the studies checked, an unresolved V gene accounts for under half of them, and the cause for the rest is not known. This sample's clone table shows 46,000 or so clones. The top ten constitute roughly 36% of the sample. Sequencing was done on a sample of blood buffy coat. The receptor set was obtained from a woman between 18 and 70 years old with a cervical HPV16 infection that either progressed to CIN3+ or cleared (not recorded which).

As for this clone: Read data end 3 residues before the CDR3 end; the end is taken from the germline J gene. The chain links TRBV7-9 to TRBJ2-7, with D hard to call. From germline, CDR1 is SEHNR and CDR2 FQNEAQ (reference sequence). The CDR3 contains 14 residues. V gave up 0 bases and J gave up 6 bases, with 12 bases separating them. The CDR3 reads CASSLAGHPSEQYF. CDR3 bases read: TGTGCCAGCAGCTTAGCGGGCCACCCATCCGAG.

Partial CDR3 DNA: TGTGCCCGGGACTTTTACAATGAG. This sequence encodes CARDFYNE. Given in full, the CDR3 is CARDFYNEQFF. This chain connects TRBV30 to TRBJ2-1; D might be TRBD2 (6 bases). Read data end 3 residues before the CDR3 end; the end is taken from the germline J gene. The CDR3 loop spans 11 amino acids. V was pared by 8 bases and J by 4 bases, with 9 bases between. Germline lookup yields CDR1 GTSNPN and CDR2 SVGIG (reference sequence).

CDR3 DNA, as far as it was read: TGTGCCAGCAGTCCGGGACTAGCGGGAGAGACC. Residues: CASSPGLAGET. The whole CDR3 sequence reads CASSPGLAGETQYF. This chain connects TRBV6-2 or TRBV6-3 to TRBJ2-5, with 12 bases identical to TRBD2. The read finishes 3 residues shy of the CDR3 end, and the germline J gene is used to complete it. This CDR3 has 14 residues. V dropped 5 bases and J dropped 4; count of bases not matched to a gene: 2. Germline V gives CDR1 MNHEY, CDR2 SVGEGT.

Concerning this clone: The read halts 3 residues ahead of the CDR3 end, with the missing end drawn from the germline J gene. The V and J genes are TRBV7-6 and TRBJ2-7, with 7 positions matching TRBD1. Looked up from germline, CDR1 is SGHVS and CDR2 is FNYEAQ. The junction had 10 bases not matched to a gene; V was cut back by 1 base and J by 1 base. The CDR3 totals 17 residues. The CDR3 sequence: CASSLGKGQDLSYEQYF. CDR3 bases read: TGTGCCAGCAGCTTAGGTAAAGGACAGGACCTGTCCTACGAG.

In the case of this clone: Read sequence stops 3 residues before the CDR3 end, and the germline J gene provides the missing end. The chain is built from TRBV10-3 and TRBJ1-1; a possible D gene is TRBD1 (5 bases). V gave up 5 bases and J gave up 3 bases, with 10 bases separating them. Germline V lookup: CDR1 ENHRY, CDR2 SYGVKD. The CDR3 spans 13 residues. The CDR3 protein is CAISPGGDTEAFF. The CDR3 bases that were read are TGTGCCATCAGTCCAGGAGGGGACACTGAA.

Worth noting for this clone: The DNA ends 3 residues before the CDR3 does, and the rest of the CDR3 is filled in from the germline J gene. This chain uses TRBV30 with TRBJ2-5; D remains ambiguous. The CDR3 is 10 amino acids. Trimming removed 4 bases from V and 5 bases from J, with 5 bases in between. Germline V CDR1 and CDR2: GTSNPN, SVGIG (reference sequence). Incomplete CDR3 DNA: TGTGCCTGGACGGGTGAGACC. This encodes CAWTGET. In full, the CDR3 is CAWTGETQYF.

The DNA read from the CDR3 is TGTGCCAGCAGCTTATTTTCTAGCCGGACAGATACG. Its translation is CASSLFSSRTDT. The full CDR3 protein reads CASSLFSSRTDTQYF. The chain couples TRBV11-2 to TRBJ2-3; D may be TRBD2 (5 bases). The read terminates 3 residues before the CDR3 end, so the remaining end is supplied by the germline J gene. CDR3 length: 15 residues. CDR1 and CDR2 from the germline V gene are SGHAT and FQNNGV. V lost 2 bases to trimming and J lost 3 bases, with 12 bases between them.

Turning to this clone: The sequence runs out 3 residues before the end of the CDR3; the remainder is reconstructed from the germline J gene. The V call is TRBV14, the J call TRBJ2-7; 10 bases fit TRBD2. V was clipped by 8 bases and J by 0 bases; unmatched bases: 1. Germline CDR1 reads SGHDN; CDR2 reads FVKESK. The CDR3 length is 13 residues. The CDR3 DNA, read in part, is TGTGCCAGCCGGACTAGCGGCTCCTACGAG. This encodes CASRTSGSYE. The full CDR3 protein is CASRTSGSYEQYF.

Turning to this clone: The read terminates 3 residues ahead of where the CDR3 ends, so the germline J gene completes it. The J gene is TRBJ2-7, the V gene TRBV19, with TRBD1 identical over 7 bases. The CDR3 contains 14 residues. Trimming at V came to 7 bases and at J to 6 bases, leaving 12 bases not matched to a gene. The germline CDR1 and CDR2 sequences are LNHDA and SQIVND (reference sequence). CDR3 DNA, as far as it was read: TGTGCCAGTAATTTTGGGACAGACGAGCTCGAG. This encodes CASNFGTDELE. The CDR3 in full is CASNFGTDELEQYF.

Comments on this clone: The CDR3 extends 3 residues past the end of the read, so its final part is completed from the germline J gene. The rearrangement links TRBV7-6 to TRBJ1-2; the D gene is possibly TRBD1 (5 bases). Per the germline V gene, CDR1 is SGHVS and CDR2 is FNYEAQ. The V end lost 4 bases, the J end lost 2 bases, and 23 bases lay between the germline ends. The CDR3 sequence is 18 residues long. The part of the CDR3 DNA that was read is TGTGCCAGCAGCTCTTTGAGGCCTTATGAGAGGGGAAACTATGGC. Encoded protein: CASSSLRPYERGNYG. The full CDR3 protein reads CASSSLRPYERGNYGYTF.

Comments on this clone: The sequenced fragment ends 3 residues before the CDR3 boundary, so the rest is inferred from the germline J gene. V is TRBV2 and J is TRBJ1-2; weak D call: TRBD1 (5 bases). The germline V and J ends were trimmed by 6 bases and 2 bases, with 7 bases remaining between them. Looked up from germline, CDR1 is SNHLY and CDR2 is FYNNEI. This CDR3 is 12 amino acids long. CDR3 bases read: TGTGCCAGCAGGACAGCCAACTATGGC. It yields the protein CASRTANYG. The full CDR3 protein is CASRTANYGYTF.

A remark on this clone: The read halts 3 residues ahead of the CDR3 end, with the missing end drawn from the germline J gene. This rearrangement joins TRBV5-4 to TRBJ2-7; 8 bases map to TRBD2. Trimming removed 3 bases from V and 0 bases from J; junction bases left unmatched: 8. CDR3 size: 16 residues. The germline V gene has CDR1 SGHNT and CDR2 YYREEE (reference sequence). The covered CDR3 bases are TGTGCCAGCAGCTGGGGTAGCGGGGCAAGCTCCTACGAG. The encoded protein is CASSWGSGASSYE. The full CDR3 protein reads CASSWGSGASSYEQYF.

As for this clone: The read falls 3 residues short of the CDR3 end, and the missing part is taken from the germline J gene. V and J are TRBV5-1 and TRBJ2-3; D ambiguous. The CDR3 totals 14 residues. The germline gives CDR1 SGHRS, CDR2 YFSETQ. V dropped 0 bases and J dropped 0 bases, with 5 bases sitting between them. The DNA read from the CDR3 is TGCGCCAGCAGCTTGGCCTATAGCACAGATACG. Protein sequence: CASSLAYSTDT. The whole CDR3 protein reads CASSLAYSTDTQYF.

Comment on this clone: The read ends 3 residues shy of where the CDR3 ends; the end is completed using the germline J gene. This chain links TRBV20-1 with TRBJ1-2; D gene ambiguous. The length of the CDR3 is 11 residues. Trimming took off 0 bases at V and 5 bases at J, with 4 bases between the two ends. Germline V gene lookup returns CDR1 DFQATT and CDR2 SNEGSKA (reference sequence). CDR3 amino acids: CSAREYYGYTF. CDR3 bases read: TGCAGTGCTAGAGAGTATTATGGC.

For this clone: The read terminates 3 residues before the CDR3 end, so the remaining end is supplied by the germline J gene. The genes are TRBV6-2 or TRBV6-3 and TRBJ1-1; a possible D gene is TRBD1 (5 bases). CDR1 and CDR2 (germline): MNHEY, SVGEGT. This CDR3 is built from 14 residues. CDR3: CASSLRGLSWEAFF. The CDR3 DNA, read in part, is TGTGCCAGCAGTTTAAGGGGATTGAGTTGGGAA.

On this clone itself: Sequencing ends 3 residues short of the CDR3 end; the germline J gene provides the rest. This sequence joins TRBV11-2 and TRBJ1-1; D remains unclear. V was shortened by 1 base and J by 7 bases, with 13 bases between the two germline ends. The CDR3 runs to 14 residues. Germline CDR1 reads SGHAT; CDR2 reads FQNNGV. The CDR3 region is CASSLVEAGSEAFF. The sequenced part of the CDR3 DNA is TGTGCCAGCAGCTTAGTAGAGGCGGGGAGTGAA.

A word on this clone: The read terminates 3 residues before the CDR3 end, so the remaining end is supplied by the germline J gene. The chain couples TRBV18 to TRBJ2-5; 9 positions match TRBD1. Germline V gene data show CDR1 as KGHSH and CDR2 as LQKENI. The CDR3 is 15 residues long. The ends lost 2 bases at V and 4 bases at J; junction bases unmatched: 5. Partial CDR3 DNA: TGTGCCAGCTCACCAAGTACAGGGGGCGGAGAGACC. Translated, it gives CASSPSTGGGET. In full, the CDR3 is CASSPSTGGGETQYF.

A word on this clone: The read finishes 3 residues shy of the CDR3 end, and the germline J gene is used to complete it. V is TRBV20-1 and J is TRBJ1-5, with D tentatively TRBD1 (6 bases). The CDR3 is 18 amino acids. The germline V gene has CDR1 DFQATT and CDR2 SNEGSKA (reference sequence). V was cut by 0 bases and J by 3 bases, with 21 bases left in between. The sequenced part of the CDR3 DNA is TGCAGTGCTAGAGAGGCAGGGGAACAGCCATTGCCCAATCAGCCC. As protein: CSAREAGEQPLPNQP. The full CDR3 sequence reads CSAREAGEQPLPNQPQHF.

On this clone itself: The CDR3 goes on 3 residues after the read ends, and that part is filled in from the germline J gene. The J gene is TRBJ2-1, the V gene TRBV4-2, with a weak D call TRBD1 (6 bases). The germline CDR1 and CDR2 sequences are LGHNA and YNFKEQ. The CDR3 loop spans 13 amino acids. The germline V and J ends were trimmed by 3 bases and 5 bases, with 8 bases remaining between them. CDR3 loop: CASSHGTNNEQFF. The sequenced part of the CDR3 DNA is TGTGCCAGCAGCCATGGGACAAACAATGAG.

Comments on this clone: The observed sequence ends 3 residues before the CDR3 terminus, with the missing tail filled in from the germline J gene. The chain joins TRBV5-1 to TRBJ1-3, with D uncertain. V was clipped by 4 bases and J by 4 bases, with 9 bases between them. Germline CDR1 reads SGHRS; CDR2 reads YFSETQ. There are 13 residues in the CDR3. The CDR3 protein is CASSADGGNTIYF. The part of the CDR3 DNA that was read is TGCGCCAGCAGCGCCGACGGGGGAAACACC.

With regard to this clone: The read terminates 3 residues before the CDR3 end, so the remaining end is supplied by the germline J gene. The chain carries TRBV7-2 and TRBJ1-2; D not resolved. The germline gives CDR1 SGHTA, CDR2 FQGNSA. This CDR3 comprises 14 residues. Between the trimmed V and J ends, which lost 5 bases and 4 bases, there was a span of 14 bases. Partial CDR3 DNA: TGTGCCAGCAGCCCACCGAGCCCTGGCTATGGC. Protein sequence: CASSPPSPGYG. The CDR3 reads in full as CASSPPSPGYGYTF.

Notes on this clone: The read ends 3 residues before the CDR3 terminus; that terminus is restored from the germline J gene. The chain joins TRBV6-1 to TRBJ2-3; TRBD2 agrees at 12 bases. CDR3 size: 15 residues. Germline V CDR1 and CDR2: MNHNS, SASEGT. The part of the CDR3 DNA that was read is TGTGCCAGCAGTGAATCTAGCGGGAGGGCCGAGACG. Translated, it gives CASSESSGRAET. The whole CDR3 sequence is CASSESSGRAETQYF.

Worth noting for this clone: The sequence runs out 3 residues before the end of the CDR3; the remainder is reconstructed from the germline J gene. The V call is TRBV4-2, the J call TRBJ2-3, with TRBD2 identical over 15 bases. With V trimmed by 0 bases and J by 4 bases, 5 bases remained unmatched. This CDR3 spans 18 amino acids. Germline CDR1 is LGHNA and CDR2 is YNFKEQ. The DNA read from the CDR3 is TGTGCCAGCAGCCAAGAAGGACTAGCGGGAGGGTGGGCAGATACG. This sequence encodes CASSQEGLAGGWADT. The whole CDR3 sequence reads CASSQEGLAGGWADTQYF.

In regard to this clone: The read ends 3 residues shy of where the CDR3 ends; the end is completed using the germline J gene. The rearrangement links TRBV6-4 to TRBJ2-2, with TRBD1 as a possible D gene (6 bases). Trimming removed 2 bases at V and 5 bases at J, with 9 bases between. This CDR3 has 14 residues. Germline V gene lookup returns CDR1 MRHNA and CDR2 SNTAGT. The CDR3 bases that were read are TGTGCCAGCAGTGACCAGCAGGGGACCGGGGAG. This sequence encodes CASSDQQGTGE. The complete CDR3 reads CASSDQQGTGELFF.

On this clone itself: The CDR3 goes on 3 residues after the read ends, and that part is filled in from the germline J gene. The rearrangement joins TRBV30 to TRBJ2-7, with 9 nucleotides matching TRBD2. Germline CDR1 reads GTSNPN; CDR2 reads SVGIG (reference sequence). The ends lost 1 base at V and 2 bases at J; junction bases unmatched: 6. CDR3 length equals 15 residues. The CDR3 sequence: CAWSDSAGGTYEQYF. The CDR3 bases that were read are TGTGCCTGGAGTGACTCAGCGGGAGGAACCTACGAG.

Points on this clone: Read data end 3 residues before the CDR3 end; the end is taken from the germline J gene. The chain employs TRBV18 and TRBJ1-2; 12 nucleotides line up with TRBD1. Germline V gives CDR1 KGHSH, CDR2 LQKENI. The length of the CDR3 is 16 residues. With V trimmed by 3 bases and J by 4 bases, 6 bases remained unmatched. The CDR3 DNA, read in part, is TGTGCCAGCTCACCCGGGACAGGGGGCTTGGGCTATGGC. Translation gives CASSPGTGGLGYG. The whole CDR3 protein is CASSPGTGGLGYGYTF. Looking up the rest from reference TRBV18 and TRBJ1-2 gives the full variable domain: NAGVMQNPRHLVRRRGQEARLRCSPMKGHSHVYWYRQLPEEGLKFMVYLQKENIIDESGMPKERFSAEFPKEGPSILRIQQVVRGDSAAYFCASSPGTGGLGYGYTFGSGTRLTVV.

Concerning this clone itself: One end of the junction fails to match germline, which may point to a read error. The read comes to an end 3 residues before the CDR3 does, leaving the germline J gene to fill in the end. This same CDR3 is encoded by further DNA sequences in the sample. The chain links TRBV20-1 to TRBJ1-3; 7 nucleotides agree with TRBD1. The CDR3 is 12 amino acids. Looked up from germline, CDR1 is DFQATT and CDR2 is SNEGSKA (reference sequence). The sequenced part of the CDR3 DNA is TGCAGTCACAGGGGCTCTGGAAACACG. The encoded protein is CSHRGSGNT. The complete CDR3 reads CSHRGSGNTIYF.

A note on this clone: The CDR3 goes on 3 residues after the read ends, and that part is filled in from the germline J gene. The chain has TRBV5-6 and TRBJ2-7; D possibly corresponds to TRBD2 (6 bases). This CDR3 region has 14 residues. The germline V gene has CDR1 SGHDT and CDR2 YYEEEE. The V gene lost 2 bases and the J gene lost 2 bases, with 11 bases spanning the gap. The CDR3 is CASSFSGSTYEQYF. The sequenced part of the CDR3 DNA is TGTGCCAGCAGCTTTAGCGGCTCAACCTACGAG.